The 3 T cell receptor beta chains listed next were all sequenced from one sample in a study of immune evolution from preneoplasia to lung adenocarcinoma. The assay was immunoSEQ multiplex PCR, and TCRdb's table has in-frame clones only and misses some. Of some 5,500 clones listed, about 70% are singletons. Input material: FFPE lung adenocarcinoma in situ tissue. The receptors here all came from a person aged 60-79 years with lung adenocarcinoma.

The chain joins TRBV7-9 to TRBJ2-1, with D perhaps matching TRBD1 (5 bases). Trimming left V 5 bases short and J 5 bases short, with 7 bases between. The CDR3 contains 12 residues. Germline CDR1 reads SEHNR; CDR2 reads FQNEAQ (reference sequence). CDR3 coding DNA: TGTGCCAGCAGCGGGGCCGACAATGAGCAGTTCTTC. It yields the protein CASSGADNEQFF.

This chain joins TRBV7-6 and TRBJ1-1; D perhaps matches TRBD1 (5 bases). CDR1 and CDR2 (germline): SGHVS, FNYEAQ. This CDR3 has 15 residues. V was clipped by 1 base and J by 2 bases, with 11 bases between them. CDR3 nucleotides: TGTGCCAGCAGCTTAGAAGCGGGGACCAACACTGAAGCTTTCTTT. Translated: CASSLEAGTNTEAFF.

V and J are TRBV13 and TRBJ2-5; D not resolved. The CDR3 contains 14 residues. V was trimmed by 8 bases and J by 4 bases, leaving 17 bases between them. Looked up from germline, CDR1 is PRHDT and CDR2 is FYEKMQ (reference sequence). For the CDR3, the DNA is TGTGCCAGCGCGCACGCAAGGACGAGAGAGACCCAGTACTTC. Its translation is CASAHARTRETQYF. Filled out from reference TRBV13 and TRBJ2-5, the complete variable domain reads AAGVIQSPRHLIKEKRETATLKCYPIPRHDTVYWYQQGPGQDPQFLISFYEKMQSDKGSIPDRFSAQQFSDYHSELNMSSLELGDSALYFCASAHARTRETQYFGPGTRLLVL.